This TCR beta chain was recovered during a study of blood T cells in healthy people across ages. About the study: Template switching recovered approximately one barcoded beta molecule for every two T cells. Study conclusions and caveats: Without sorted subsets, naive and antigen-experienced compartments could not be conclusively compared.

Of note for this clonotype: Its antigen is still unknown.

A sample-barcoded 5' primer and a J-beta primer mix were used in a second PCR of roughly 7 to 11 cycles. TCRdb reprocessed the 5' RACE reads via MiXCR and lists one record per CDR3 protein. The repertoire holds about 1,800,000 distinct CDR3 sequences, roughly 28% seen once, with roughly 8% in the top ten. The TCR was taken from a woman aged 30 to 39 in good health. The sample consisted of blood.

CDR3 nucleotides: TGTGCCATCAGTTCCGGGACAGGGGGAGATGGCTACACCTTC. It specifies CAISSGTGGDGYTF. This chain links TRBV10-3 with TRBJ1-2, with 11 bases fitting TRBD1. There are 14 residues in the CDR3. V dropped 5 bases and J dropped 6; count of bases not matched to a gene: 5. Germline assignment: CDR1 ENHRY and CDR2 SYGVKD.